Shown below are 6 T cell receptor beta chains from a single sample sequenced in a study of T cells in Graves' hyperthyroidism and ophthalmopathy. It was RNA transcripts that yielded the amplified TCR beta CDR3 regions. Primed by the HTBI set, a first-round RT-PCR was run on the TCR CDR3. TCRdb reanalysed the multiplex PCR reads using MiXCR and keeps one entry per CDR3 protein. The table includes roughly 500,000 distinct CDR3 sequences, 40% to 55% detected once. Material for sequencing was peripheral blood or thyroid tissue (not recorded which). The receptors originated from an adult woman with Graves' disease, either hyperthyroidism or ophthalmopathy (not recorded which).

This clonotype showed up many times. This chain joins TRBV6-5 and TRBJ1-1; possibly TRBD1 for D (5 bases). Germline V gene sequence: CDR1 MNHEY, CDR2 SVGAGI. The CDR3 spans 14 residues. V was trimmed by 2 bases and J by 4 bases, leaving 11 bases between them. The CDR3 here is CASSYAGPTTEAFF. The CDR3 DNA reads TGTGCCAGCAGTTACGCAGGGCCTACCACTGAAGCTTTCTTT.

This clonotype was seen only a few times. The V and J genes are TRBV7-8 and TRBJ1-2, with 7 bases fitting TRBD1. V shed 5 bases, J shed 9 bases, and the junction held 6 bases outside the gene matches. The germline V gene has CDR1 SGHVS and CDR2 FQNEAQ. The CDR3 consists of 12 residues. The CDR3 DNA follows: TGTGCCAGCAGCATCGACAGGGCAAGCTACACCTTC. It specifies CASSIDRASYTF.

The chain recombines TRBV6-1 with TRBJ2-5; D might be TRBD1 or TRBD2, each matching 5 bases. The CDR3 has 20 residues. The V end lost 5 bases, the J end lost 1 base, and 29 bases lay between the germline ends. Germline-derived CDR1 and CDR2 are MNHNS and SASEGT. CDR3 sequence: CASSPGLGARGIGPQETQYF. As DNA, the CDR3 is TGTGCCAGCAGTCCCGGCCTCGGGGCACGAGGGATTGGGCCCCAAGAGACCCAGTACTTC.

This clonotype came up many times. The J gene is TRBJ1-2, the V gene TRBV9; D is possibly TRBD1 (5 bases). Trimming removed 4 bases from V and 5 bases from J, with 15 bases in between. CDR3 length equals 14 residues. Germline assignment: CDR1 SGDLS and CDR2 YYNGEE. The CDR3 protein is CASSLTGTEYGYTF. DNA for the CDR3: TGTGCCAGCAGCTTAACCGGGACCGAGTATGGCTACACCTTC. Together with reference TRBV9 and TRBJ1-2, the CDR3 gives the full variable domain: DSGVTQTPKHLITATGQRVTLRCSPRSGDLSVYWYQQSLDQGLQFLIQYYNGEERAKGNILERFSAQQFPDLHSELNLSSLELGDSALYFCASSLTGTEYGYTFGSGTRLTVV.

The gene calls are TRBV7-3 and TRBJ1-1; 10 bases map to TRBD1. The CDR3 runs to 15 residues. Germline V gives CDR1 SGHTA, CDR2 FQGTGA. The J segment lost 0 bases and the V segment lost 6 bases, leaving 4 bases of the junction unmatched. The CDR3 protein is CASRATGGVNTEAFF. DNA for the CDR3: TGTGCCAGCAGGGCGACAGGGGGCGTGAACACTGAAGCTTTCTTT.

This clonotype showed up many times. The rearrangement joins TRBV4-1 to TRBJ2-5; D is ambiguous. CDR3 size: 13 residues. Trimming pared 2 bases from V and 4 bases from J, leaving 8 bases between. CDR1 and CDR2 from the germline V gene are MGHRA and YSYEKL. For the CDR3, the DNA is TGCGCCAGCAGCCAACTTATTGGAGAGACCCAGTACTTC. This encodes CASSQLIGETQYF.